The present TCR beta chain was sequenced within a study of blood T cell repertoires in COVID-19. Trimming took 4 bases from V and 7 from J; bases not matched to a gene: 8. The V gene's germline CDR1 is SGDLS and CDR2 YYNGEE. The CDR3 length is 15 residues. In the original analysis: Amplification of reference gene primers was used by the study to estimate nucleated cell counts. Profiling relied on immunoSEQ multiplex PCR, and the TCRdb table lists in-frame clones only, not all of them. V and J calls and clone size come straight from that table; D and trimming were deduced from the DNA. The sample records around 150,000 clones, 65% to 90% being singletons.

The V call is TRBV9, the J call TRBJ1-2; 12 nucleotides line up with TRBD1. The sample taken for sequencing was peripheral blood. The clonotype was recovered from a man aged 70-80 years with acute or convalescent COVID-19. This CDR3 reads CASSINRDRGLGYTF. The CDR3 region has the DNA TGTGCCAGCAGCATTAACCGGGACAGGGGGCTTGGCTACACCTTC.